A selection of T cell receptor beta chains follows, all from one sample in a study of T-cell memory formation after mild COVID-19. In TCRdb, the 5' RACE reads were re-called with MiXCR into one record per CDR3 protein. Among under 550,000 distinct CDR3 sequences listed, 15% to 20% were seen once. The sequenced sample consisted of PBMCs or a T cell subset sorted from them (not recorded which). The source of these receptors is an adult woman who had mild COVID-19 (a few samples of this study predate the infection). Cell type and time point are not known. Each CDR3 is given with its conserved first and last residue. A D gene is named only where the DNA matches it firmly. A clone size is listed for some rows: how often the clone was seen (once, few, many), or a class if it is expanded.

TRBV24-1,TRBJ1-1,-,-,CATRGIGETEAFF,TGTGCCACCCGGGGGATCGGGGAGACTGAAGCTTTCTTT
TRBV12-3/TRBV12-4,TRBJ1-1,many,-,CASRDSRNTEAFF,TGTGCCAGCAGAGATTCCAGGAACACTGAAGCTTTCTTT
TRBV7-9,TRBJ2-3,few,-,CASSLRSGTRPDTQYF,TGTGCCAGCAGCCTAAGATCCGGGACACGGCCAGATACGCAGTATTTT
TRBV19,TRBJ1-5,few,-,CASSISGGNQPQHF,TGTGCCAGTAGTATTTCAGGGGGCAATCAGCCCCAGCATTTT
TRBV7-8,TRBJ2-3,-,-,CASRPNTGPTDTQYF,TGTGCCAGCAGGCCAAACACGGGTCCCACAGATACGCAGTATTTT
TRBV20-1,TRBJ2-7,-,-,CSATLWGSYEQYF,TGCAGTGCTACCCTATGGGGCTCCTACGAGCAGTACTTC
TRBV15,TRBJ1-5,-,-,CATSRDRGKGGNNQPQHF,TGTGCCACCAGCAGAGACAGAGGCAAGGGCGGGAACAATCAGCCCCAGCATTTT
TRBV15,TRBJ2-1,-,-,CATSSHGNNEQFF,TGTGCCACCAGCAGTCACGGAAACAATGAGCAGTTCTTC
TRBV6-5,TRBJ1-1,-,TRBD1,CASSYTGGTEAFF,TGTGCCAGCAGTTATACAGGGGGCACTGAAGCTTTCTTT
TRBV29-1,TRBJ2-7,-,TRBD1,CSVGHRGSYEQYF,TGCAGCGTGGGCCACAGGGGCTCGTACGAGCAGTACTTC
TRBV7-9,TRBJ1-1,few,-,CASSPPGQLTEAFF,TGTGCCAGCAGCCCGCCGGGACAACTCACTGAAGCTTTCTTT
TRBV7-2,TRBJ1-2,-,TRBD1,CASSQGQPLYGYTF,TGTGCCAGCAGCCAGGGACAGCCTCTCTATGGCTACACCTTC
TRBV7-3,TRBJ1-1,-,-,CASSLHIYTEAFF,TGTGCCAGCAGCCTACACATATACACTGAAGCTTTCTTT
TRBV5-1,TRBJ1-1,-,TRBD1,CASSFGQGRYSEAFF,TGCGCCAGCAGCTTCGGACAGGGAAGGTATTCTGAAGCTTTCTTT
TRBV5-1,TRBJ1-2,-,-,CASSIGRSNYGYTF,TGCGCCAGCAGCATTGGACGGTCTAACTATGGCTACACCTTC
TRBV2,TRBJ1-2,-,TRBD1,CASSPLPGQPYGYTF,TGTGCCAGCAGTCCGTTACCGGGACAGCCGTATGGCTACACCTTC
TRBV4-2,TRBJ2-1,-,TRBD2,CASSARTSGSYNEQFF,TGTGCCAGCAGCGCCCGGACTAGCGGGAGTTACAATGAGCAGTTCTTC
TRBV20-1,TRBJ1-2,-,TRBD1,CSASKTSRDSYGYTF,TGCAGTGCTAGTAAAACAAGCCGGGACAGCTATGGCTACACCTTC
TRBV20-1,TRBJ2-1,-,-,CSAPSGRAPNERFF,TGCAGTGCTCCGTCCGGAAGGGCACCAAATGAGCGGTTCTTC
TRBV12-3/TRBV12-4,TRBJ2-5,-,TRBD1,CASSLRTGQETHYF,TGTGCCAGCAGCCTCCGGACAGGGCAAGAGACCCACTACTTC
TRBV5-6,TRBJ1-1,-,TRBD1,CASIYSMGQLNTEAFF,TGTGCCAGCATCTATAGTATGGGACAGTTGAACACTGAAGCTTTCTTT
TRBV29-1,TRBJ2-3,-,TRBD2,CSVVGGGGTDTQYF,TGCAGCGTTGTAGGCGGGGGTGGCACAGATACGCAGTATTTT
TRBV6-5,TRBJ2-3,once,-,CASRGPILTDTQYF,TGTGCCAGCAGAGGACCTATTCTCACAGATACGCAGTATTTT
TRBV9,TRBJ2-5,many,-,CASSSIAGGLETQYF,TGTGCCAGCAGCTCCATTGCCGGGGGGCTAGAGACCCAGTACTTC
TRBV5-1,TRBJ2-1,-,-,CASREANLRANEQFF,TGCGCCAGCAGGGAAGCCAACCTCAGGGCGAATGAGCAGTTCTTC
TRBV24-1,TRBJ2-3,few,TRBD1,CATSDGQGGADTQYF,TGTGCCACCAGTGATGGACAGGGGGGCGCAGATACGCAGTATTTT
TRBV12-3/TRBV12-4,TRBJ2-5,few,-,CASSSLEGGETQYF,TGTGCCAGCAGTTCTCTGGAGGGTGGAGAGACCCAGTACTTC
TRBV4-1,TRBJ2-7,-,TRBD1,CASSQDPPGTGWNYEQYF,TGCGCCAGCAGCCAAGATCCCCCCGGGACAGGGTGGAACTACGAGCAGTACTTC
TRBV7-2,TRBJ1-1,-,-,CASSSIQGAEAFF,TGTGCCAGCAGCTCGATACAGGGCGCTGAAGCTTTCTTT
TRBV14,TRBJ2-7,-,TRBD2,CASSQERLAGTDPNEQYF,TGTGCCAGCAGCCAAGAACGTCTAGCGGGAACGGATCCCAACGAGCAGTACTTC
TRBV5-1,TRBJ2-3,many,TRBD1,CASSGGRGRSDTQYF,TGCGCCAGCAGCGGGGGCAGGGGGCGGTCAGATACGCAGTATTTT
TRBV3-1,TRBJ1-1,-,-,CASSPGGRGTEAFF,TGTGCCAGCAGCCCCGGGGGACGGGGCACTGAAGCTTTCTTT
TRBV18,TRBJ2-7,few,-,CASSKARTTGEQYF,TGTGCCAGCTCAAAAGCCCGTACCACCGGCGAGCAGTACTTC
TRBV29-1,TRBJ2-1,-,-,CSVPFRGEQFF,TGCAGCGTACCTTTTAGGGGTGAGCAGTTCTTC
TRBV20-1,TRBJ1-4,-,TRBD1,CSALTGEANEKLFF,TGCAGTGCTCTCACAGGGGAGGCTAATGAAAAACTGTTTTTT
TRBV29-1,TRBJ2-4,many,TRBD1,CSVAQGIQAKNIQYF,TGCAGCGTAGCACAGGGGATACAAGCCAAAAACATTCAGTACTTC
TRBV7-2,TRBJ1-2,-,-,CASSLGYNYGYTF,TGTGCCAGCAGCTTAGGGTATAACTATGGCTACACCTTC
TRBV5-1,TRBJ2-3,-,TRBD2,CASSPSGLAGAPDTQYF,TGCGCCAGCAGCCCATCCGGACTAGCGGGAGCCCCCGATACGCAGTATTTT
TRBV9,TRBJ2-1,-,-,CASSPTAVDYNEQFF,TGTGCCAGCAGCCCCACAGCGGTAGACTACAATGAGCAGTTCTTC
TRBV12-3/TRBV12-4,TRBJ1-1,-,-,CASSNVRDRAFF,TGTGCCAGCAGTAACGTCAGGGATAGAGCTTTCTTT
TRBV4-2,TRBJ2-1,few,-,CASSQDEGPISYNEQFF,TGTGCCAGCAGCCAAGACGAGGGCCCCATCTCCTACAATGAGCAGTTCTTC
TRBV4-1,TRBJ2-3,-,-,CASSPTGQDTQYF,TGCGCCAGCAGCCCGACAGGTCAGGATACGCAGTATTTT
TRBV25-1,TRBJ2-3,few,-,CASSPLGRGGRGTDTQYF,TGTGCCAGCAGTCCCCTAGGTAGAGGGGGTCGTGGCACAGATACGCAGTATTTT
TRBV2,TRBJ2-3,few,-,CASSKTWGTPWQYF,TGTGCCAGCAGTAAAACATGGGGTACCCCGTGGCAGTATTTT
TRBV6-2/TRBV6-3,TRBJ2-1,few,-,CASSMAGNEQFF,TGTGCCAGCTCCATGGCGGGGAATGAGCAGTTCTTC
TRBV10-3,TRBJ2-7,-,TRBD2,CAMGGGPYEQYF,TGTGCCATGGGGGGAGGGCCTTACGAGCAGTACTTC
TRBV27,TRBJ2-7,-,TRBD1,CASRPDRETYEQYF,TGTGCCAGCAGGCCGGACAGGGAAACCTACGAGCAGTACTTC
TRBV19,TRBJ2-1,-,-,CASTGHFYNEQFF,TGTGCCAGTACGGGACACTTCTACAATGAGCAGTTCTTC
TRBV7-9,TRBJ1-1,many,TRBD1,CASSINRGTEAFF,TGTGCCAGCAGTATAAACAGGGGCACTGAAGCTTTCTTT
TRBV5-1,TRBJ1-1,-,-,CASRSPTGNTEAFF,TGCGCCAGCAGGAGCCCGACAGGTAACACTGAAGCTTTCTTT